The rows below give T cell receptor beta chains drawn from one sample of a study of blood T cells in healthy people across ages. Via MiXCR, TCRdb re-called the 5' RACE reads, giving one row per CDR3 protein. The sample holds more than 1,000,000 distinct CDR3 sequences, less than 25% seen once. This sample was also put to use in a study of T cells of mothers and their children.

Sequencing was performed on blood. The receptors come from a girl aged 2 to 9 in good health. CDR3s include the opening cysteine and the closing phenylalanine or tryptophan. D genes are given only for firm matches. Clone size is not always given. Where it is, it says once, few, many or a class for expanded clones.

j_call d_call cdr3_length v_call clone_size cdr3_aa cdr3_nt
TRBJ2-5 - 13 TRBV2 few CASLTEVGETQYF TGTGCCAGCCTGACAGAGGTGGGGGAGACCCAGTACTTC
TRBJ2-5 - 12 TRBV20-1 once CSASLGKETQYF TGCAGTGCTAGTTTGGGTAAAGAGACCCAGTACTTC
TRBJ1-6 - 14 TRBV6-6 - CASSYSNFGSPLHF TGTGCCAGCAGTTACTCGAATTTTGGTTCACCCCTCCACTTT
TRBJ2-7 - 14 TRBV29-1 - CSVEVGPSSYEQYF TGCAGCGTTGAAGTTGGTCCATCGTCCTACGAGCAGTACTTC
TRBJ2-1 - 13 TRBV7-9 - CASSLDDYNEQFF TGTGCCAGCAGCTTAGACGACTACAATGAGCAGTTCTTC
TRBJ2-5 - 15 TRBV14 few CASSQGLKGQETQYF TGTGCCAGCAGCCAAGGGCTGAAAGGGCAAGAGACCCAGTACTTC
TRBJ2-7 - 13 TRBV3-1 few CASSQDRRNEQYF TGTGCCAGCAGCCAAGACAGGCGGAACGAGCAGTACTTC
TRBJ2-3 - 13 TRBV5-5 many CASIPTATDTQYF TGTGCCAGCATCCCGACGGCTACAGATACGCAGTATTTT
TRBJ2-5 TRBD1 14 TRBV6-1 few CASTDRGLGETQYF TGTGCCAGCACCGACAGGGGGCTGGGGGAGACCCAGTACTTC
TRBJ2-5 - 14 TRBV6-6 - CASSYRVMQETQYF TGTGCCAGCAGTTATCGGGTAATGCAAGAGACCCAGTACTTC
TRBJ2-4 - 14 TRBV28 few CASSRKLAKNIQYF TGTGCCAGCAGCCGTAAGCTAGCCAAAAACATTCAGTACTTC
TRBJ2-1 - 16 TRBV11-1 - CASSFRPGNSYNEQFF TGTGCCAGCAGCTTCAGGCCGGGGAACTCCTACAATGAGCAGTTCTTC
TRBJ2-1 - 14 TRBV20-1 few CSASVYGLNNEQFF TGCAGTGCTAGCGTTTACGGACTGAACAATGAGCAGTTCTTC
TRBJ1-1 TRBD1 14 TRBV24-1 few CATSSSSGTEEAFF TGTGCCACCAGCAGCTCATCCGGGACAGAGGAAGCTTTCTTT
TRBJ2-1 TRBD2 12 TRBV7-8 few CASSPGLAEPFF TGTGCCAGCAGCCCGGGACTAGCGGAGCCCTTCTTC
TRBJ2-2 - 16 TRBV4-1 - CASSQDPADYTGELFF TGCGCCAGCAGCCAAGATCCCGCAGATTACACCGGGGAGCTGTTTTTT
TRBJ2-7 TRBD1 16 TRBV5-6 - CASSAVDRGLPYEQYF TGTGCCAGCAGCGCAGTAGACAGGGGCCTACCCTACGAGCAGTACTTC
TRBJ1-2 - 14 TRBV27 - CASSRDPQGYGYTF TGTGCCAGCAGTCGGGATCCACAGGGTTATGGCTACACCTTC
TRBJ1-6 - 14 TRBV4-1 - CASSQEGLGSPLHF TGCGCCAGCAGCCAAGAGGGCCTCGGTTCACCCCTCCACTTT
TRBJ1-2 TRBD1 15 TRBV15 few CATSAGQGLNYGYTF TGTGCCACCAGCGCTGGACAGGGACTAAACTATGGCTACACCTTC
TRBJ2-1 TRBD1 16 TRBV28 - CASSSAARTGDNEQFF TGTGCCAGCAGTTCCGCCGCCCGGACAGGGGACAATGAGCAGTTCTTC
TRBJ2-3 TRBD1 17 TRBV24-1 - CATSDLHGQGAGDTQYF TGTGCCACCAGTGACCTCCATGGGCAGGGGGCAGGAGATACGCAGTATTTT
TRBJ2-1 TRBD2 15 TRBV7-2 few CANRLAGGVVNEQFF TGTGCCAACAGGCTGGCGGGAGGGGTGGTGAATGAGCAGTTCTTC
TRBJ2-7 TRBD2 15 TRBV5-1 - CASSLDVLAGGEQYF TGCGCCAGCAGCTTGGATGTCCTAGCGGGAGGGGAGCAGTACTTC
TRBJ2-3 - 13 TRBV7-6 - CASSFNGPDTQYF TGTGCCAGCAGCTTTAATGGACCAGATACGCAGTATTTT
TRBJ1-2 - 16 TRBV25-1 few CASSGLTGSFHYGYTF TGTGCCAGCAGTGGGTTAACAGGGAGTTTCCACTATGGCTACACCTTC
TRBJ2-5 - 14 TRBV3-1 few CASSQDPRLETQYF TGTGCCAGCAGCCAAGATCCTAGGCTAGAGACCCAGTACTTC
TRBJ2-6 - 19 TRBV18 - CASSPQVYPGDSGANVLTF TGTGCCAGCTCACCACAGGTGTATCCAGGGGACTCTGGGGCCAACGTCCTGACTTTC
TRBJ2-5 - 11 TRBV28 - CASPLPGAQYF TGTGCCAGCCCGCTGCCCGGGGCCCAGTACTTC
TRBJ1-4 TRBD1 13 TRBV29-1 many CSVLTGANEKLFF TGCAGTGTCCTGACAGGGGCTAATGAAAAACTGTTTTTT
TRBJ2-7 - 14 TRBV4-3 few CASSQDRQADEQYF TGCGCCAGCAGCCAAGATCGGCAGGCGGACGAGCAGTACTTC
TRBJ2-4 TRBD1 16 TRBV20-1 few CSARAGTACSKNIQYF TGCAGTGCTAGAGCAGGGACAGCCTGTTCCAAAAACATTCAGTACTTC
TRBJ2-1 - 15 TRBV5-6 - CASSWQQGIEGEQFF TGTGCCAGCAGCTGGCAGCAGGGAATCGAGGGAGAGCAGTTCTTC
TRBJ2-1 - 15 TRBV2 few CASSEAQGGWSEQFF TGTGCCAGCAGTGAAGCGCAAGGGGGATGGAGTGAGCAGTTCTTC
TRBJ2-3 - 15 TRBV5-4 few CASSLSQTLTDTQYF TGTGCCAGCAGCTTGAGCCAGACCCTCACAGATACGCAGTATTTT
TRBJ1-4 - 14 TRBV29-1 many CSVETQGRNEKLFF TGCAGCGTTGAGACCCAGGGTCGTAATGAAAAACTGTTTTTT
TRBJ2-5 - 12 TRBV29-1 once CSVGPAGETQYF TGCAGCGTTGGCCCAGCGGGAGAGACCCAGTACTTC
TRBJ2-7 - 14 TRBV9 - CASSPTWDFYEQYF TGTGCCAGCAGCCCAACGTGGGACTTCTACGAGCAGTACTTC
TRBJ1-2 - 13 TRBV20-1 once CSASALRGYGYTF TGCAGTGCTAGTGCCCTGAGGGGCTATGGCTACACCTTC
TRBJ2-3 TRBD1 20 TRBV15 - CATSRTLPTDRGGGSDTQYF TGTGCCACCAGCAGAACCCTGCCAACCGACAGGGGTGGTGGGTCAGATACGCAGTATTTT
TRBJ2-5 TRBD1 15 TRBV5-1 few CASSLAGQVQETQYF TGCGCCAGCAGCTTGGCCGGACAGGTACAAGAGACCCAGTACTTC
TRBJ2-1 TRBD2 14 TRBV20-1 - CSAAWSGRGYEQFF TGCAGTGCTGCATGGAGCGGGAGAGGCTATGAGCAGTTCTTC
TRBJ1-1 - 11 TRBV3-1 few CASSQKGEAFF TGTGCCAGCAGCCAGAAGGGGGAAGCTTTCTTT
TRBJ2-7 - 15 TRBV6-5 - CASSYGRESTYEQYF TGTGCCAGCAGTTACGGCAGAGAGTCAACCTACGAGCAGTACTTC
TRBJ1-1 - 14 TRBV24-1 few CATSGSRTDTEALF TGTGCCACCAGTGGCTCCCGGACAGACACTGAAGCTCTCTTT
TRBJ2-1 - 12 TRBV9 few CASRGYNNEQFF TGTGCCAGCAGGGGCTATAACAATGAGCAGTTCTTC
TRBJ2-1 TRBD2 13 TRBV29-1 - CSVSGGPYNEQFF TGCAGCGTTAGCGGGGGGCCCTACAATGAGCAGTTCTTC
TRBJ1-4 - 15 TRBV21-1 few CASSKARIFGEKLFF TGTGCCAGCAGCAAAGCACGGATCTTCGGGGAAAAACTGTTTTTT
TRBJ1-2 - 16 TRBV3-1 few CASSVGSGPLRDGYTF TGTGCCAGCAGCGTTGGGTCCGGCCCCCTACGAGATGGCTACACCTTC
TRBJ2-7 - 14 TRBV4-1 - CASSIGPKGYEQYF TGCGCCAGCAGCATAGGCCCTAAGGGCTACGAGCAGTACTTC
TRBJ1-1 - 14 TRBV6-1 - CASSEALGRWVAFF TGTGCCAGCAGTGAAGCGTTGGGGCGATGGGTGGCTTTCTTT
TRBJ1-2 TRBD1 18 TRBV4-2 few CASSQGYVTGGDVGGYTF TGTGCCAGCAGCCAAGGATATGTTACAGGGGGCGACGTAGGTGGCTACACCTTC
TRBJ1-5 - 12 TRBV12-3/TRBV12-4 - CASRALGRPQHF TGTGCCAGCAGGGCGCTAGGGAGGCCCCAGCATTTT
TRBJ2-3 - 12 TRBV29-1 - CSVATITDTQYF TGCAGCGTTGCTACCATCACAGATACGCAGTATTTT
TRBJ2-4 TRBD2 16 TRBV12-3/TRBV12-4 few CASSSALSSGENIQYF TGTGCCAGCAGTTCGGCCCTGTCTAGCGGTGAAAACATTCAGTACTTC